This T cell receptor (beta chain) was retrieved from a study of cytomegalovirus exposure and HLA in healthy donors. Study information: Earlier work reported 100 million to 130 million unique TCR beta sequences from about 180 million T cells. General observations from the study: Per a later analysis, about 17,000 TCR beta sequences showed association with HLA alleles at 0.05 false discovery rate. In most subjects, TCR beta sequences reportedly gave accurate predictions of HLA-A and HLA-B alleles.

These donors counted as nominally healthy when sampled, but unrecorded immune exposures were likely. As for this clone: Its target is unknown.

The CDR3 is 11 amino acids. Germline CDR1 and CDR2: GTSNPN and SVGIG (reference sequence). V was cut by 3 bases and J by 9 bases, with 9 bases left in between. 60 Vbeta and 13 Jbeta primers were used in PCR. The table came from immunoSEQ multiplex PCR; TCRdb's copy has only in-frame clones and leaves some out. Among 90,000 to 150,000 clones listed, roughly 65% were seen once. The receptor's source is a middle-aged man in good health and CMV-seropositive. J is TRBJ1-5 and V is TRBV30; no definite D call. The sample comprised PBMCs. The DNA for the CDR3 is TGTGCCTGGAGCCGGGAGGGGCCCCAGCATTTT. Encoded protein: CAWSREGPQHF.